The rows below give T cell receptor beta chains drawn from one sample of a study of liver allograft versus peripheral blood T cells. One entry per CDR3 protein results from TCRdb running MiXCR on the reads. The sample lists a few thousand distinct CDR3 sequences; roughly 19% were seen once. These receptors were collected from a human patient who had a liver transplant. The graft donor may account for some of the T cells. Each CDR3 is given with its conserved first and last residue. D genes are given only for firm matches. Size is stated for part of the rows, as once, few or many counts, or as a class when the clone is expanded.

TGTGCCAGCAGCCAAACTGGAGGGGGCTACACCTTC	CASSQTGGGYTF	TRBV16	many	TRBJ1-2	-
TGTGCCAGCAGCTTAGGGTCCACCTGGACTGAAGCTTTCTTT	CASSLGSTWTEAFF	TRBV5-6	many	TRBJ1-1	-
TGTGCCATCAGTGACCCCGGGACAGGGACCTACAATGAGCAGTTCTTC	CAISDPGTGTYNEQFF	TRBV10-3	medium-sized	TRBJ2-1	TRBD1
TGTGCCAGCAGTTTAAATGGACGTACCTTCTCTGGAAACACCATATATTTT	CASSLNGRTFSGNTIYF	TRBV28	medium-sized	TRBJ1-3	-
TGTGCCAGCTCAGACACCTCAGGAGGCGAGCAGTACTTC	CASSDTSGGEQYF	TRBV18	medium-sized	TRBJ2-7	-
TGTGCCAGCAGCTTAGAGTCTAGCGGGCGTGAGCAGTACTTC	CASSLESSGREQYF	TRBV7-2	many	TRBJ2-7	TRBD2
TGTGCCAGCAGCGACCGGACAGCCACAGATACGCAGTATTTT	CASSDRTATDTQYF	TRBV5-6	-	TRBJ2-3	-
TGTGCCAGCACCAAAACGCCCTCCTTCAGGGGGTGGTACTACGAGCAGTACTTC	CASTKTPSFRGWYYEQYF	TRBV6-2/TRBV6-3	many	TRBJ2-7	TRBD1
TGTGCCAGTAGTATAGGATCGGCTACCTATGGCTACACCTTC	CASSIGSATYGYTF	TRBV19	medium-sized	TRBJ1-2	-
TGTGCCAGCAGCCAAGGGGGGCTTCACACCGGGGAGCTGTTTTTT	CASSQGGLHTGELFF	TRBV3-1	-	TRBJ2-2	-
TGTGCCATCAGTGAGATGGGACAGGGGTCGTATAATTCACCCCTCCACTTT	CAISEMGQGSYNSPLHF	TRBV10-3	large	TRBJ1-6	TRBD1
TGTGCCAGCAGTTACTCGAGCCCTTTCCCCGGGGAGCTGTTTTTT	CASSYSSPFPGELFF	TRBV6-5	medium-sized	TRBJ2-2	-
TGTGCCTGTGACACCTGCTCCTACAATGAGCAGTTCTTC	CACDTCSYNEQFF	TRBV30	medium-sized	TRBJ2-1	-
TGTGCCACCAGTGATTTGGGGGGCTACGAGCAGTACTTC	CATSDLGGYEQYF	TRBV24-1	medium-sized	TRBJ2-7	-
TGTGCCAGCACCCCGACTACCACAGGGAAGGAAAGCTACGAGCAGTACTTC	CASTPTTTGKESYEQYF	TRBV12-3/TRBV12-4	-	TRBJ2-7	-
TGTGCCACCAGTGGCCCAGGACTTAGCAATCAGCCCCAGCATTTT	CATSGPGLSNQPQHF	TRBV24-1	medium-sized	TRBJ1-5	-
TGTGCCAGCAGCTTGGTGGCAAACTACGAGCAGTACTTC	CASSLVANYEQYF	TRBV5-6	-	TRBJ2-7	-
TGTGCCAGCAGCTTGTTCAGGGCTTCCGACTATGGCTACACCTTC	CASSLFRASDYGYTF	TRBV5-4	-	TRBJ1-2	-
TGCAGCGTCGGTAGCTCCTACAATGAGCAGTTCTTC	CSVGSSYNEQFF	TRBV29-1	-	TRBJ2-1	-
TGTGCCAGCAGCGGGGGGGGAAGCCCCACAGATACGCAGTATTTT	CASSGGGSPTDTQYF	TRBV27	medium-sized	TRBJ2-3	TRBD2
TGTGCCAGCAGCTTGATAGCGGGAGGGTACGAGCAGTACTTC	CASSLIAGGYEQYF	TRBV7-2	medium-sized	TRBJ2-7	TRBD2
TGTGCCAGCAGCCCCACAGCCTTACTCAATCAGCCCCAGCATTTT	CASSPTALLNQPQHF	TRBV7-9	many	TRBJ1-5	-
TGTGCCAGCAGTCTAGCGGGGGACCTCAATGAGCAGTTCTTC	CASSLAGDLNEQFF	TRBV25-1	medium-sized	TRBJ2-1	TRBD2
TGTGCCTGGAGTTTATTAGCGGACAATGAGCAGTTCTTC	CAWSLLADNEQFF	TRBV30	few	TRBJ2-1	-
TGTGCCAGCAGCCCTCAGACCGGGACAGGGATATCGGTTAGCGAGCAGTACTTC	CASSPQTGTGISVSEQYF	TRBV5-4	-	TRBJ2-7	TRBD1
TGTGCCAGCAGTTGGACTAGCGGGGGGGAGACCCAGTACTTC	CASSWTSGGETQYF	TRBV27	many	TRBJ2-5	TRBD2
TGTGCCAGCAGTGAAGCGGGGGACAGGGGAAGGGGCTACACCTTC	CASSEAGDRGRGYTF	TRBV6-1	large	TRBJ1-2	TRBD1
TGTGCCTGGAGGGACAGGGCCAATTCACCCCACCACTTT	CAWRDRANSPHHF	TRBV30	-	TRBJ1-6	TRBD1
TGCAGTGCTGGGACAGGGAGTGTCGATGAGCAGTTCTTC	CSAGTGSVDEQFF	TRBV20-1	-	TRBJ2-1	TRBD1
TGTGCCAGCGGGGGGACTAGCGGGAGCCGGAGGGCGCAGTATTTT	CASGGTSGSRRAQYF	TRBV11-1	-	TRBJ2-3	TRBD2
TGTGCCAGCAGTTACCTCGGGGTCCACTACCAAGAGACCCAGTACTTC	CASSYLGVHYQETQYF	TRBV6-2/TRBV6-3	many	TRBJ2-5	-